The source of this TCR beta chain is a study of blood T cell repertoires in COVID-19. The wider study: Donors in the United States, Italy and Spain gave samples during acute or convalescent COVID-19.

V lost 1 base to trimming and J lost 4 bases; unmatched junction nucleotides: 14. Germline-derived CDR1 and CDR2 are KGHSH and LQKENI. The CDR3 length is 19 residues. Only in-frame clones appear in the TCRdb table, and some are missing; sequencing was by immunoSEQ multiplex PCR. The profile shows 5,500 to 6,000 clones, 70% to 85% of them singletons. The sequence was collected from a human donor in a cohort sampled during active COVID-19. The chain couples TRBV18 to TRBJ2-5, with 11 bases matching TRBD2. The sequencing input was peripheral blood. In DNA, the CDR3 is TGTGCCAGCTCACCACTGCGACCGGGACTAGCGGCCCAGGGAGAGACCCAGTACTTC. This sequence encodes CASSPLRPGLAAQGETQYF.